Listed below are T cell receptor beta chains from one sample, sequenced in a study of cytomegalovirus exposure and HLA in healthy donors. TCRdb's table, derived via immunoSEQ multiplex PCR, lists solely in-frame clones and lacks some. This table has 150,000 to 200,000 clones, around three quarters appearing once. Material: PBMCs. The receptors were sampled from a man aged 25 to 40 in good health and CMV-seronegative. Both conserved end residues are part of each CDR3. The order of the fields is CDR3 DNA, CDR3 protein, V gene, D gene, clone size, J gene. The D gene is left open where the match is weak. Size values are once, few and many counts, or a class for expanded clones, and some rows have none.

CDR3 DNA: TGTGCCAGCAGCCCCCGCAGCGGAGCTCAAGAGACCCAGTACTTC
CDR3 protein: CASSPRSGAQETQYF
V gene: TRBV7-3
D gene: NA
clone size: NA
J gene: TRBJ2-5

CDR3 DNA: TGTGCCAGCAGTTACTCAGGCGGGGGGTATGAGCAGTTCTTC
CDR3 protein: CASSYSGGGYEQFF
V gene: TRBV6-5
D gene: TRBD2
clone size: NA
J gene: TRBJ2-1

CDR3 DNA: TGTGCCAGCTCACCACCTAGCCAGGGGTTTTCTGAAGCTTTCTTT
CDR3 protein: CASSPPSQGFSEAFF
V gene: TRBV18
D gene: NA
clone size: NA
J gene: TRBJ1-1

CDR3 DNA: TGCGCCAGCAGCTTGGGATTCAGGGTTGGGAACACTGAAGCTTTCTTT
CDR3 protein: CASSLGFRVGNTEAFF
V gene: TRBV5-1
D gene: NA
clone size: NA
J gene: TRBJ1-1

CDR3 DNA: TGTGCCATCAGTGTGTTAGACTCTGGGGCCAACGTCCTGACTTTC
CDR3 protein: CAISVLDSGANVLTF
V gene: TRBV10-3
D gene: NA
clone size: NA
J gene: TRBJ2-6

CDR3 DNA: TGTGCCAGCAGCCCTAGGACTAGCGGCACCTACGAGCAGTACTTC
CDR3 protein: CASSPRTSGTYEQYF
V gene: TRBV2
D gene: TRBD2
clone size: NA
J gene: TRBJ2-7

CDR3 DNA: TGCGCCAGCAGCCATCCCCGGACAGACAGCTTTGCTGAAGCTTTCTTT
CDR3 protein: CASSHPRTDSFAEAFF
V gene: TRBV4-1
D gene: NA
clone size: NA
J gene: TRBJ1-1

CDR3 DNA: TGCGCCAGCAGCGCGATAGCGGGAGTCTCCTACGAGCAGTACTTC
CDR3 protein: CASSAIAGVSYEQYF
V gene: TRBV5-1
D gene: TRBD2
clone size: NA
J gene: TRBJ2-7

CDR3 DNA: TGTGCCAGCAGCTTGGAGGGGATGAACACTGAAGCTTTCTTT
CDR3 protein: CASSLEGMNTEAFF
V gene: TRBV5-6
D gene: NA
clone size: NA
J gene: TRBJ1-1

CDR3 DNA: TGTGCCAGCAGCCCCCGACTAGCGGGTGACCACGAGCAGTACTTC
CDR3 protein: CASSPRLAGDHEQYF
V gene: TRBV9
D gene: TRBD2
clone size: NA
J gene: TRBJ2-7

CDR3 DNA: TGTGCCAGCAGCAAAGTGGTGAGGGACAGGCTTTTCTACGAGCAGTACTTC
CDR3 protein: CASSKVVRDRLFYEQYF
V gene: TRBV21-1
D gene: NA
clone size: NA
J gene: TRBJ2-7

CDR3 DNA: TGTGCCAGCAGCTATAGCCTAGCGGGAGATACAGATACGCAGTATTTT
CDR3 protein: CASSYSLAGDTDTQYF
V gene: TRBV9
D gene: TRBD2
clone size: NA
J gene: TRBJ2-3

CDR3 DNA: TGCGCCAGCAGCTCCGGGACAGGGATCTACGAGCAGTACTTC
CDR3 protein: CASSSGTGIYEQYF
V gene: TRBV5-1
D gene: TRBD1
clone size: NA
J gene: TRBJ2-7

CDR3 DNA: TGTGCCACCACAGGGGGCTTATTCGCCGGGGAGCTGTTTTTT
CDR3 protein: CATTGGLFAGELFF
V gene: TRBV27
D gene: TRBD1
clone size: NA
J gene: TRBJ2-2

CDR3 DNA: TGTGCCAGCAGCTTAAGGGGCACTGAAGCTTTCTTT
CDR3 protein: CASSLRGTEAFF
V gene: TRBV7-9
D gene: NA
clone size: few
J gene: TRBJ1-1

CDR3 DNA: TGTGCCAGTAGTATGGGACTAGCGGGGGGTTCGGTACTGTTCTTC
CDR3 protein: CASSMGLAGGSVLFF
V gene: TRBV19
D gene: TRBD2
clone size: once
J gene: TRBJ2-1

CDR3 DNA: TGTGCCAGCAGTACCCAGCGGGAGACAGATACGCAGTATTTT
CDR3 protein: CASSTQRETDTQYF
V gene: TRBV6-5
D gene: TRBD2
clone size: NA
J gene: TRBJ2-3

CDR3 DNA: TGTGCCAGCAGTATTTCAGGGGCTAACTATGGCTACACCTTC
CDR3 protein: CASSISGANYGYTF
V gene: TRBV27
D gene: NA
clone size: NA
J gene: TRBJ1-2

CDR3 DNA: TGTGCCACCAGCAGTGTCATCAGCGGGAGGGCGTCTGATGAGCAGTTCTTC
CDR3 protein: CATSSVISGRASDEQFF
V gene: TRBV15
D gene: TRBD2
clone size: NA
J gene: TRBJ2-1

CDR3 DNA: TGTGCCAGTAGTAATGGACCTCGGGGTTTACGGGAGACCCAGTACTTC
CDR3 protein: CASSNGPRGLRETQYF
V gene: TRBV19
D gene: NA
clone size: NA
J gene: TRBJ2-5

CDR3 DNA: TGCGCCAGCAGTGAATCCGCAGGGCGAAAAGAGACCCAGTACTTC
CDR3 protein: CASSESAGRKETQYF
V gene: TRBV10-1
D gene: NA
clone size: NA
J gene: TRBJ2-5

CDR3 DNA: TGCGCCAGCAGCTTGGAGCATCTCACAGATACGCAGTATTTT
CDR3 protein: CASSLEHLTDTQYF
V gene: TRBV5-1
D gene: NA
clone size: NA
J gene: TRBJ2-3

CDR3 DNA: TGTGCCAAACAGGGGCCCCAAGAGACCCAGTACTTC
CDR3 protein: CAKQGPQETQYF
V gene: TRBV7-9
D gene: TRBD1
clone size: NA
J gene: TRBJ2-5

CDR3 DNA: TGTGCCAGCAGTTTATCCGTAGCAGGGCTGGGGACCCAGTACTTC
CDR3 protein: CASSLSVAGLGTQYF
V gene: TRBV27
D gene: NA
clone size: NA
J gene: TRBJ2-5

CDR3 DNA: TGCGCCAGCAGCCTTGGGACTAGCGGTCCCTACAATGAGCAGTTCTTC
CDR3 protein: CASSLGTSGPYNEQFF
V gene: TRBV4-1
D gene: TRBD2
clone size: NA
J gene: TRBJ2-1

CDR3 DNA: TGTGCCAGCACAGGGGGTTTACTAGCCAAAAACATTCAGTACTTC
CDR3 protein: CASTGGLLAKNIQYF
V gene: TRBV2
D gene: TRBD1
clone size: NA
J gene: TRBJ2-4